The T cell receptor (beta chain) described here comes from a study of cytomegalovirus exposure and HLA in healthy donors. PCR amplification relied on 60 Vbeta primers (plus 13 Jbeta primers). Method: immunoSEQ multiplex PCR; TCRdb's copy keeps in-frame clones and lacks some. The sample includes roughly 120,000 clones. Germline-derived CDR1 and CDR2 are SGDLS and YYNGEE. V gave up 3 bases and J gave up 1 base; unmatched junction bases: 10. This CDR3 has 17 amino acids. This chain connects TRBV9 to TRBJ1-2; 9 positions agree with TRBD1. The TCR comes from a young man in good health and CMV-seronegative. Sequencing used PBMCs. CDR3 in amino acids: CASSAPGQGINNYGYTF. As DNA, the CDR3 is TGTGCCAGCAGCGCACCGGGACAGGGTATTAATAACTATGGCTACACCTTC.